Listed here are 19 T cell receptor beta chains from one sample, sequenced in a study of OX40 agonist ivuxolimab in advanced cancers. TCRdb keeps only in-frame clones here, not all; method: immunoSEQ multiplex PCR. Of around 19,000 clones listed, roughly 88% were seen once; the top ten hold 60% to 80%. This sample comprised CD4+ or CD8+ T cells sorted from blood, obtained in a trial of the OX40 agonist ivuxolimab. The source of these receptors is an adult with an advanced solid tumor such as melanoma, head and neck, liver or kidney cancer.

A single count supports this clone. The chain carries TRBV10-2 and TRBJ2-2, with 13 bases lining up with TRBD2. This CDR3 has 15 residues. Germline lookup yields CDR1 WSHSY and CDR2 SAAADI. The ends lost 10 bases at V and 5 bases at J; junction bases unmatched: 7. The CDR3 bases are TGCGCCATCGGGACTAGCGGGGTTGTAACCGGGGAGCTGTTTTTT. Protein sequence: CAIGTSGVVTGELFF.

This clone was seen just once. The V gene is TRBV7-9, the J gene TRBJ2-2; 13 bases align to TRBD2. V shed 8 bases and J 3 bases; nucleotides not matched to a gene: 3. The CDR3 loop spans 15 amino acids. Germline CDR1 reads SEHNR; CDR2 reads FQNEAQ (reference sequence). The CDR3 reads CASWTSGSDTGELFF. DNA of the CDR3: TGTGCCAGCTGGACTAGCGGGAGCGACACCGGGGAGCTGTTTTTT. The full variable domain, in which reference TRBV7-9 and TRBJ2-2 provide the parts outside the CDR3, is DTGVSQNPRHKITKRGQNVTFRCDPISEHNRLYWYRQTLGQGPEFLTYFQNEAQLEKSRLLSDRFSAERPKGSFSTLEIQRTEQGDSAMYLCASWTSGSDTGELFFGEGSRLTVL.

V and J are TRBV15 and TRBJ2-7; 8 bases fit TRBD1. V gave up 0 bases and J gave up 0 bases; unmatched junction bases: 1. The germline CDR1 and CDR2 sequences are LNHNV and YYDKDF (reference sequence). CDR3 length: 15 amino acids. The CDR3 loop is CATSRETGDSYEQYF. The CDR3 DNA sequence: TGTGCCACCAGCAGAGAGACAGGGGACTCCTACGAGCAGTACTTC.

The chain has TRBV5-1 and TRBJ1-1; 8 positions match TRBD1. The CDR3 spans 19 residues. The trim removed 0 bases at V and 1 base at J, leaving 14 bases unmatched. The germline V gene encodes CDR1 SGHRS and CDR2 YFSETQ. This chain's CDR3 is CASSLGLDRVIVRNTEAFF. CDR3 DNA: TGCGCCAGCAGCTTGGGGTTGGACAGGGTGATCGTTCGGAACACTGAAGCTTTCTTT.

The CDR3 protein is CASSDTGNEKLFF. Written as DNA, the CDR3 is TGTGCCAGCAGCGATACGGGGAATGAAAAACTGTTTTTT. The gene calls are TRBV9 and TRBJ1-4; D is undetermined. V was cut by 3 bases and J by 5 bases, with 8 bases left in between. This CDR3 spans 13 amino acids. Germline V gene sequence: CDR1 SGDLS, CDR2 YYNGEE.

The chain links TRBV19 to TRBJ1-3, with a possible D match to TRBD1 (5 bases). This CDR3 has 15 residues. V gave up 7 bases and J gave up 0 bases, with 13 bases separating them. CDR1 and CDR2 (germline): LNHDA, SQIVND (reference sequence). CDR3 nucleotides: TGTGCCAGTATTGAAGGGGCCGGCTCTGGAAACACCATATATTTT. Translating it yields CASIEGAGSGNTIYF.

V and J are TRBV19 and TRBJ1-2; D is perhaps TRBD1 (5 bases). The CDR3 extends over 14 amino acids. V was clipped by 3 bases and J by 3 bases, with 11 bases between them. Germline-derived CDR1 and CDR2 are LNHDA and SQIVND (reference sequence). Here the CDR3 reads CASSIPGGDYGYTF. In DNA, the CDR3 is TGTGCCAGTAGTATCCCCGGGGGGGACTATGGCTACACCTTC.

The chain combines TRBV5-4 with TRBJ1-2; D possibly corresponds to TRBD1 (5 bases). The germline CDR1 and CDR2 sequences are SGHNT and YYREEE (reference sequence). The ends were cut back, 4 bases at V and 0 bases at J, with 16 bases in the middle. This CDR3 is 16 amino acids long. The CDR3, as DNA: TGTGCCAGCAGCCCCCGGACGAGGGGCGCTAACTATGGCTACACCTTC. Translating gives CASSPRTRGANYGYTF.

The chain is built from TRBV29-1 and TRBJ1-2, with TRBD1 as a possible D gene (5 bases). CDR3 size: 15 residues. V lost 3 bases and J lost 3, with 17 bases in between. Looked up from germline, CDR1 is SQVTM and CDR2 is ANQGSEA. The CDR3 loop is CSVEDPTANDYGYTF. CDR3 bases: TGCAGCGTTGAGGACCCGACAGCGAACGACTATGGCTACACCTTC.

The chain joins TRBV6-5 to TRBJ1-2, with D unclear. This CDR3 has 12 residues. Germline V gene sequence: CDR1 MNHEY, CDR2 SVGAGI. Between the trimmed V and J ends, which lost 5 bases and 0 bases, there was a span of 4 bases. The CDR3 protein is CASSQPNYGYTF. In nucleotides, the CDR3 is TGTGCCAGCAGTCAGCCTAACTATGGCTACACCTTC.

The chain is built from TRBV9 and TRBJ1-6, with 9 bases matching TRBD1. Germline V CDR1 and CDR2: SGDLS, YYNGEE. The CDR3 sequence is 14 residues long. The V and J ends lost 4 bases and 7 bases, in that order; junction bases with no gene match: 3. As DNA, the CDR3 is TGTGCCAGCAGCCGACAGGGGGGAAATTCACCCCTCCACTTT. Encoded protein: CASSRQGGNSPLHF. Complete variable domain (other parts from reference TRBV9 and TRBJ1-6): DSGVTQTPKHLITATGQRVTLRCSPRSGDLSVYWYQQSLDQGLQFLIQYYNGEERAKGNILERFSAQQFPDLHSELNLSSLELGDSALYFCASSRQGGNSPLHFGNGTRLTVT.

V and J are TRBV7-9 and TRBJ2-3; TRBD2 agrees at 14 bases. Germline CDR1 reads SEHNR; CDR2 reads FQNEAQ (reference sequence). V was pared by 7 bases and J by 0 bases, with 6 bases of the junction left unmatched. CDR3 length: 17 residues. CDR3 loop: CASTGTSGGYSTDTQYF. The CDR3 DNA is TGTGCCAGCACCGGGACTAGCGGGGGATATAGCACAGATACGCAGTATTTT.

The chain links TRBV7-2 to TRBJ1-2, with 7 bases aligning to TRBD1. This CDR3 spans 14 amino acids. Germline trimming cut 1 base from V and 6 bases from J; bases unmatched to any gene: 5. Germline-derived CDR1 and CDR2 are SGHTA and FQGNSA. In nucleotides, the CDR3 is TGTGCCAGCAGCTTAGTACAGGGGAAGGATGGCTACACCTTC. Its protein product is CASSLVQGKDGYTF.

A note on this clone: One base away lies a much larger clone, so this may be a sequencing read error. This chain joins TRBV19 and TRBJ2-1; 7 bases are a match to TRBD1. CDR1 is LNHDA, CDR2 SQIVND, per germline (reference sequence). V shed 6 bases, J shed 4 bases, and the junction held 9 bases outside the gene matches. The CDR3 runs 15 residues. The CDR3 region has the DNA TGTGCCAGTAGGCCTACAGGGGACGCGTACAATGAGCAGTTCTTC. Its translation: CASRPTGDAYNEQFF. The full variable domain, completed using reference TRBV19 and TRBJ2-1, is DGGITQSPKYLFRKEGQNVTLSCEQNLNHDAMYWYRQDPGQGLRLIYYSQIVNDFQKGDIAEGYSVSREKKESFPLTVTSAQKNPTAFYLCASRPTGDAYNEQFFGPGTRLTVL.

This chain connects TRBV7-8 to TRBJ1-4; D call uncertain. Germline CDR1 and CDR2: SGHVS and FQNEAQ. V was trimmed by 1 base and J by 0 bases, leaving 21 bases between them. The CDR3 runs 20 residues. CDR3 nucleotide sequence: TGTGCCAGCAGCTTAGTCAGGAGGGCTGCCATAGTTGCAACTAATGAAAAACTGTTTTTT. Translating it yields CASSLVRRAAIVATNEKLFF.

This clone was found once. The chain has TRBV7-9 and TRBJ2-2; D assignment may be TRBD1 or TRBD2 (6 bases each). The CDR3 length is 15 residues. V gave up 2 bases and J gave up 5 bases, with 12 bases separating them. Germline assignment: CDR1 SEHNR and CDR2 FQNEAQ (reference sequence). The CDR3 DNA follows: TGTGCCAGCAGCTTAATTCAAGGGGGGACCGGGGAGCTGTTTTTT. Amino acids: CASSLIQGGTGELFF.

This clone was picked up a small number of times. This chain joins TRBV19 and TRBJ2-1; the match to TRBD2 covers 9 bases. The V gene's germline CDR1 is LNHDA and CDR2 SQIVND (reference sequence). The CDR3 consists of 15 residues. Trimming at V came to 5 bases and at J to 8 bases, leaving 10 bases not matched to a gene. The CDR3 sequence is CASSQTSGSLDEQFF. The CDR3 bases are TGTGCCAGTAGTCAGACTAGCGGATCCTTAGATGAGCAGTTCTTC.

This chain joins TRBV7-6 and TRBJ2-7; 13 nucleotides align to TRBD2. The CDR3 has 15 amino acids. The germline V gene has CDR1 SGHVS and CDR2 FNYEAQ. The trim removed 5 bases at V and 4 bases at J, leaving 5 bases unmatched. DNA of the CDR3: TGTGCCAGCAGCACCGGGACTAGCGGGGAATACGAGCAGTACTTC. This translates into CASSTGTSGEYEQYF.

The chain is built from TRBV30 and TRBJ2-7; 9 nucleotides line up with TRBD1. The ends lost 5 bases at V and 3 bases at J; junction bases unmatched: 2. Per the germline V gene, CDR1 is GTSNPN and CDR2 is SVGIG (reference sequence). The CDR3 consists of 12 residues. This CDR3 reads CAWGGQGYEQYF. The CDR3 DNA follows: TGTGCCTGGGGGGGACAGGGCTACGAGCAGTACTTC.